The T cell receptor beta chain under discussion was sequenced for a study of beta chain features in type 1 diabetes. Germline lookup yields CDR1 KGHSH and CDR2 LQKENI. V shed 1 base and J shed 4 bases, with 7 bases lying between them. The CDR3 has 13 amino acids. The sequenced template was cDNA made from the entire isolated RNA. The method was immunoSEQ multiplex PCR; TCRdb's version includes in-frame clones alone and lacks a portion of them. This table holds approximately 400,000 clones, roughly 16% found once. This clone has more than one count but fewer than ten. Its antigen is unknown. Findings and caveats of the study: A PCR bias possibly favoring shorter templates would apply equally to patients and controls.

Sequencing was carried out using naive CD4+ T cells from blood. This TCR derives from a woman younger than 30 in good health. This chain uses TRBV18 with TRBJ2-5; D unresolved. CDR3 region: CASSPRGGETQYF. The CDR3 nucleotides are TGTGCCAGCTCACCACGAGGCGGAGAGACCCAGTACTTC. Using reference TRBV18 and TRBJ2-5 for the parts outside the CDR3, the full variable domain is NAGVMQNPRHLVRRRGQEARLRCSPMKGHSHVYWYRQLPEEGLKFMVYLQKENIIDESGMPKERFSAEFPKEGPSILRIQQVVRGDSAAYFCASSPRGGETQYFGPGTRLLVL.